Below, 26 T cell receptor beta chains from the same sample are listed, as sequenced in a study of shared clonotypes between healthy human individuals. Repertoires were generated with immunoSEQ multiplex PCR, while TCRdb's copy carries only in-frame clones and drops some. The sample shows approximately 740,000 clones, roughly 70% of them seen only once. The source material was memory CD4+ T cells sorted from blood. The sample's subset: CD45RA-negative fraction. The receptors stem from a woman aged 30 to 39 in good health.

The chain joins TRBV5-1 to TRBJ1-2, with a possible D match to TRBD1 (5 bases). Germline V gene data show CDR1 as SGHRS and CDR2 as YFSETQ. V was cut by 0 bases and J by 5 bases, with 20 bases left in between. The CDR3 is 17 amino acids. The CDR3 here is CASSLAVRKGAGYGYTF. CDR3 DNA: TGCGCCAGCAGCTTGGCCGTTCGTAAAGGGGCAGGTTATGGCTACACCTTC.

The chain employs TRBV15 and TRBJ2-5, with D perhaps matching TRBD2 (7 bases). With 1 base removed from V and 5 bases from J, the gap between germline ends came to 17 bases. CDR3 length: 16 amino acids. Germline CDR1 and CDR2: LNHNV and YYDKDF (reference sequence). CDR3 coding DNA: TGTGCCACCAGCAGAGGGGTGCGGGGGCCGAGGGAGACCCAGTACTTC. This gives the protein CATSRGVRGPRETQYF.

This clone has just one count. This rearrangement joins TRBV27 to TRBJ2-1; 7 nucleotides line up with TRBD1. In germline, CDR1 is MNHEY, CDR2 SMNVEV (reference sequence). The CDR3 totals 15 residues. V lost 5 bases, J lost 2 bases, and 6 bases stayed unmatched. The CDR3 nucleotides read TGTGCCAGCAGTGTCCGACAGGGACCCTACAATGAGCAGTTCTTC. Translating it yields CASSVRQGPYNEQFF.

This clone showed up just a few times. The chain employs TRBV28 and TRBJ1-3; the D is unclear. Trimming stripped 4 bases from V and 2 bases from J, with 12 bases between. The germline V gene encodes CDR1 MDHEN and CDR2 SYDVKM. The CDR3 is 15 residues long. CDR3 in amino acids: CASSSARKTGNTIYF. In nucleotides, the CDR3 is TGTGCCAGCAGTTCGGCCCGGAAGACTGGAAACACCATATATTTT.

J is TRBJ1-3 and V is TRBV4-2; TRBD1 is a possible D gene (6 bases). The CDR3 loop spans 15 amino acids. V was shortened by 2 bases and J by 0 bases, with 8 bases between the two germline ends. Germline lookup yields CDR1 LGHNA and CDR2 YNFKEQ. In DNA form, the CDR3 reads TGTGCCAGCAGCCAAAGGACAGTCTCTGGAAACACCATATATTTT. Translation: CASSQRTVSGNTIYF.

V usage is TRBV28 and J usage is TRBJ2-7; 12 bases match TRBD2. The V and J ends lost 9 bases and 4 bases, in that order; junction bases with no gene match: 4. Germline V gene sequence: CDR1 MDHEN, CDR2 SYDVKM. The CDR3 runs 13 residues. The CDR3 reads CASGLAGLYEQYF. The DNA of the CDR3 is TGTGCCAGTGGACTAGCGGGATTGTACGAGCAGTACTTC.

In this sample, this clone turned up a few times. The chain combines TRBV11-2 with TRBJ1-2, with a weak D call TRBD1 (5 bases). The V gene lost 0 bases and the J gene lost 1 base, with 9 bases spanning the gap. Germline V lookup: CDR1 SGHAT, CDR2 FQNNGV. The CDR3 runs 15 residues. CDR3 residues: CASSLDPGINYGYTF. CDR3 nucleotide sequence: TGTGCCAGCAGCTTAGATCCAGGGATTAACTATGGCTACACCTTC.

This clone has only one observation. In the same sample, other DNA sequences code for this CDR3. J is TRBJ2-5 and V is TRBV18; D is tentatively TRBD1 or TRBD2 (6 bases each). Germline CDR1 reads KGHSH; CDR2 reads LQKENI. The CDR3 totals 13 residues. The V gene lost 3 bases and the J gene lost 5 bases, with 10 bases spanning the gap. The CDR3 sequence is CASSPGGGETQYF. The CDR3 region has the DNA TGTGCCAGCTCACCGGGGGGCGGTGAGACCCAGTACTTC.

The V call is TRBV25-1, the J call TRBJ2-1; D may be TRBD1 (6 bases). V was clipped by 5 bases and J by 3 bases, with 11 bases between them. Germline CDR1 and CDR2: MGHDK and SYGVNS. CDR3 length equals 14 residues. CDR3 sequence reads: CASSIQGNYNEQFF. CDR3 bases: TGTGCCAGCAGTATCCAGGGGAACTACAATGAGCAGTTCTTC. The entire variable domain, with the rest obtained from reference TRBV25-1 and TRBJ2-1, is as follows: EADIYQTPRYLVIGTGKKITLECSQTMGHDKMYWYQQDPGMELHLIHYSYGVNSTEKGDLSSESTVSRIRTEHFPLTLESARPSHTSQYLCASSIQGNYNEQFFGPGTRLTVL.

This rearrangement joins TRBV4-2 to TRBJ1-3; D gene ambiguous. Germline V gives CDR1 LGHNA, CDR2 YNFKEQ. V was shortened by 1 base and J by 0 bases, with 10 bases between the two germline ends. There are 16 residues in the CDR3. CDR3 region: CASSQVGLGSGNTIYF. The CDR3 coding sequence is TGTGCCAGCAGCCAAGTGGGTTTGGGCTCTGGAAACACCATATATTTT.

The V gene is TRBV30, the J gene TRBJ2-2; D gene unclear. CDR1 and CDR2 from the germline V gene are GTSNPN and SVGIG (reference sequence). This CDR3 is built from 13 residues. V was shortened by 0 bases and J by 8 bases, with 10 bases between the two germline ends. CDR3 DNA: TGTGCCTGGAGTGTACACGTAGAGGGGGAGCTGTTTTTT. This encodes CAWSVHVEGELFF.

V is TRBV10-3 and J is TRBJ2-1; TRBD2 matches 11 bases. V shed 10 bases, J shed 5 bases, and the junction held 4 bases outside the gene matches. The CDR3 extends over 13 amino acids. Germline V gives CDR1 ENHRY, CDR2 SYGVKD. The CDR3, as DNA: TGTGCCACCGGGACTAGCGGTGACAATGAGCAGTTCTTC. It encodes CATGTSGDNEQFF.

This clone came up once. V usage is TRBV10-3 and J usage is TRBJ2-1; D ambiguous. The CDR3 runs 15 residues. The V end lost 5 bases, the J end lost 7 bases, and 18 bases lay between the germline ends. In germline, CDR1 is ENHRY, CDR2 SYGVKD. The CDR3 here is CAISQTPVVLNEQFF. The CDR3 bases are TGTGCCATCAGTCAAACCCCGGTGGTGTTGAATGAGCAGTTCTTC.

The chain recombines TRBV4-1 with TRBJ2-2, with D perhaps assigned TRBD1 or TRBD2 (5 bases each). V was clipped by 3 bases and J by 0 bases, with 11 bases between them. Germline V gene data show CDR1 as MGHRA and CDR2 as YSYEKL. The CDR3 contains 16 residues. CDR3 in amino acids: CASSQAGTPNTGELFF. The DNA of the CDR3 is TGCGCCAGCAGCCAGGCCGGGACCCCGAACACCGGGGAGCTGTTTTTT.

This clone was observed once. This chain links TRBV10-1 with TRBJ2-3; the match to TRBD2 covers 13 bases. Germline trimming cut 5 bases from V and 3 bases from J; bases unmatched to any gene: 2. The CDR3 sequence is 15 residues long. The germline CDR1 and CDR2 sequences are WNHNN and SYGVQD (reference sequence). CDR3: CASSLGLAGTDTQYF. The CDR3 DNA follows: TGCGCCAGCAGTCTGGGACTAGCGGGAACAGATACGCAGTATTTT.

V and J are TRBV5-1 and TRBJ2-7, with a weak D call TRBD1 (6 bases). V lost 0 bases, J lost 7 bases, and 17 bases lay in between. Germline CDR1 SGHRS, CDR2 YFSETQ. The CDR3 covers 15 residues. Written as DNA, the CDR3 is TGCGCCAGCAGCTTGGCCGGGACACCGGGTGGGGAGCAGTACTTC. It yields the protein CASSLAGTPGGEQYF.

This chain joins TRBV6-6 and TRBJ2-7, with TRBD1 matching 8 bases. V dropped 6 bases and J dropped 1; count of bases not matched to a gene: 5. CDR3 length: 14 residues. Per germline, CDR1 MNHNY and CDR2 SVGAGI (reference sequence). CDR3 DNA sequence: TGTGCCAGCAGGTGGGGACAGGATTCCTACGAGCAGTACTTC. This gives the protein CASRWGQDSYEQYF.

This chain links TRBV4-1 with TRBJ2-7, with D possibly being TRBD1 (7 bases). This CDR3 contains 16 residues. The V end lost 0 bases, the J end lost 5 bases, and 17 bases lay between the germline ends. Looked up from germline, CDR1 is MGHRA and CDR2 is YSYEKL. As DNA, the CDR3 is TGCGCCAGCAGCCAAGAGTTGAGACAGGGAGGAGACGAGCAGTACTTC. Its protein product is CASSQELRQGGDEQYF.

The rearrangement links TRBV7-2 to TRBJ2-5; D possibly corresponds to TRBD2 (5 bases). Germline assignment: CDR1 SGHTA and CDR2 FQGNSA. V was clipped by 1 base and J by 3 bases, with 12 bases between them. The CDR3 runs 15 residues. CDR3 protein: CASSLDRGWEETQYF. The CDR3 nucleotides read TGTGCCAGCAGCTTAGATCGAGGGTGGGAAGAGACCCAGTACTTC.

This clone was counted ten times or more. The rearrangement links TRBV6-5 to TRBJ1-3; D is unresolved. CDR3 length: 13 residues. Germline loops: CDR1 MNHEY, CDR2 SVGAGI. Trimming removed 5 bases from V and 8 bases from J, with 13 bases in between. CDR3 in amino acids: CASSGLGIDTIYF. The CDR3, as DNA: TGTGCCAGCAGTGGCCTTGGTATCGACACCATATATTTT.

The rearrangement links TRBV7-2 to TRBJ2-3; 10 nucleotides agree with TRBD2. The CDR3 totals 17 residues. Germline CDR1 is SGHTA and CDR2 is FQGNSA. J lost 7 bases, V lost 1 base, and 11 bases had no gene match. DNA of the CDR3: TGTGCCAGCAGCTTAGTGCCTAGCGGGAGTTCCCGGAATACGCAGTATTTT. Residues: CASSLVPSGSSRNTQYF.

This clone was observed a few times. This CDR3 is CSVTGGSHEQYF. The CDR3 nucleotides read TGCAGCGTCACAGGGGGTTCTCACGAGCAGTACTTC. J is TRBJ2-7 and V is TRBV29-1; TRBD1 aligns across 8 bases. This CDR3 contains 12 residues. Trimming took 6 bases from V and 5 from J; bases not matched to a gene: 6. Germline lookup yields CDR1 SQVTM and CDR2 ANQGSEA.

The genes are TRBV28 and TRBJ1-2, with D perhaps matching TRBD1 (5 bases). The CDR3 is 14 amino acids. Trimming cost V 4 bases and J 8 bases, with 17 bases left between them. Germline V gene data show CDR1 as MDHEN and CDR2 as SYDVKM. CDR3 nucleotide sequence: TGTGCCAGCAGTTCGGGACCTCACCAAGTGGGCTACACCTTC. It is translated as CASSSGPHQVGYTF.

The chain recombines TRBV9 with TRBJ2-2; D possibly corresponds to TRBD2 (5 bases). V gave up 1 base and J gave up 6 bases, with 16 bases separating them. Per germline, CDR1 SGDLS and CDR2 YYNGEE. The CDR3 is made up of 16 amino acids. As DNA, the CDR3 is TGTGCCAGCAGCGTACTTTCCGGGATCGGCGCCGGGGAGCTGTTTTTT. Residues: CASSVLSGIGAGELFF.

V is TRBV25-1 and J is TRBJ2-7, with 8 bases matching TRBD1. V shed 7 bases, J shed 9 bases, and the junction held 11 bases outside the gene matches. Germline V gene data show CDR1 as MGHDK and CDR2 as SYGVNS. The CDR3 spans 13 residues. CDR3: CASNQGQGRGQYF. In DNA, the CDR3 is TGTGCCAGCAACCAAGGACAGGGAAGGGGGCAGTACTTC.

The V and J genes are TRBV25-1 and TRBJ2-3; D unresolved. The CDR3 is 11 residues long. V lost 8 bases and J 2 bases, leaving 5 bases between the germline ends. Germline V gene sequence: CDR1 MGHDK, CDR2 SYGVNS. As DNA, the CDR3 is TGTGCCAGCGGATTCACAGATACGCAGTATTTT. Its protein is CASGFTDTQYF.